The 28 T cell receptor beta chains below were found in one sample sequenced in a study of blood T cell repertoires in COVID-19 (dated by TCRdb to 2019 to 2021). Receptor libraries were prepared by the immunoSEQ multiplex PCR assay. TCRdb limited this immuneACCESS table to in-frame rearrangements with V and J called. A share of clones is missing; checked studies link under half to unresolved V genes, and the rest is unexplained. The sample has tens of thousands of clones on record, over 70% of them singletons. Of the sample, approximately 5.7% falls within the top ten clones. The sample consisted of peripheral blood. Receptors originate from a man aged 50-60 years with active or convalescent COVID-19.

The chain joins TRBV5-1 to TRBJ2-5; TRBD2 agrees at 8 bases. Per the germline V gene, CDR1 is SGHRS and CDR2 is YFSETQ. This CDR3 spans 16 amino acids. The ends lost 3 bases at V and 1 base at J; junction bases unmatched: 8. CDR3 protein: CASSSGRGASQETQYF. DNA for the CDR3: TGCGCCAGCAGCTCAGGGCGGGGGGCCTCCCAAGAGACCCAGTACTTC.

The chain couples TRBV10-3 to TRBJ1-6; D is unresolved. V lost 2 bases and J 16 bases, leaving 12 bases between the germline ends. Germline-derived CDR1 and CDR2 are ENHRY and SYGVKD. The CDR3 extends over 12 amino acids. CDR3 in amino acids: CAISENRDPLHF. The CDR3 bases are TGTGCCATCAGTGAGAACCGGGATCCTCTCCACTTT.

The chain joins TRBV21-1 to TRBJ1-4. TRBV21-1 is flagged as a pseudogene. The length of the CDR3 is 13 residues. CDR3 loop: CASSNFGNEKLFF. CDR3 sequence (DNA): TGTGCCAGCAGCAATTTCGGTAATGAAAAACTGTTTTTT.

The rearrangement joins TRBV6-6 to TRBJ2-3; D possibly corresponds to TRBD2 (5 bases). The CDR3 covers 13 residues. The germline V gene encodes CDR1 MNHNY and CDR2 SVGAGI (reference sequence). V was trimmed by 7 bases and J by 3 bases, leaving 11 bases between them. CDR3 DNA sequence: TGTGCCAGCACTCAGCGGTTAACAGATACGCAGTATTTT. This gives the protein CASTQRLTDTQYF.

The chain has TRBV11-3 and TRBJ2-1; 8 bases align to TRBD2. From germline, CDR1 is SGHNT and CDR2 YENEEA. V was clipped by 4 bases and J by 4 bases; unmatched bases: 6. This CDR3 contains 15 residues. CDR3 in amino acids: CASSSRGGIYNEQFF. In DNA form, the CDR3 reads TGTGCCAGCAGCTCCCGGGGGGGGATATACAATGAGCAGTTCTTC. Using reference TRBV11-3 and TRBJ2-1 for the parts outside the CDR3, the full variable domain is EAGVVQSPRYKIIEKKQPVAFWCNPISGHNTLYWYLQNLGQGPELLIRYENEEAVDDSQLPKDRFSAERLKGVDSTLKIQPAELGDSAVYLCASSSRGGIYNEQFFGPGTRLTVL.

CDR3 region: CASSVSGQGTGELFF. CDR3 nucleotide sequence: TGTGCCAGCAGCGTTAGTGGACAGGGCACCGGGGAGCTGTTTTTT. This sequence joins TRBV9 and TRBJ2-2, with TRBD1 identical over 8 bases. V dropped 2 bases and J dropped 4; count of bases not matched to a gene: 4. The CDR3 has 15 amino acids. Germline V gives CDR1 SGDLS, CDR2 YYNGEE.

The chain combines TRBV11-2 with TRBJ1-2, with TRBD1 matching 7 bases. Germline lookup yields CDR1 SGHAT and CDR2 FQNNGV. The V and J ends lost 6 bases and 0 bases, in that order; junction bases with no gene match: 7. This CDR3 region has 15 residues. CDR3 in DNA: TGTGCCAGCAGACCATCAGGGGGAGCTAACTATGGCTACACCTTC. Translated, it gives CASRPSGGANYGYTF.

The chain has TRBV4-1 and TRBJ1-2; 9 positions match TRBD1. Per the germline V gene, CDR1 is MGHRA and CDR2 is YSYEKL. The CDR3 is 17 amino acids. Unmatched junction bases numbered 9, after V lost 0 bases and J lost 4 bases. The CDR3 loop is CASSQERGQGRGYGYTF. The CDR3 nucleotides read TGCGCCAGCAGCCAAGAAAGGGGACAGGGAAGAGGCTATGGCTACACCTTC.

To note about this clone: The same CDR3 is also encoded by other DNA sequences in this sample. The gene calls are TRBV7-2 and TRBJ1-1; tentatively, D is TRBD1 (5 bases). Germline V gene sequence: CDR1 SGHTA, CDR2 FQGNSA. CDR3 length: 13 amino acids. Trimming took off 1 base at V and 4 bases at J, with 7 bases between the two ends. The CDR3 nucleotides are TGTGCCAGCAGCTTAGAAAGGGGCACTGAAGCTTTCTTT. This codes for CASSLERGTEAFF.

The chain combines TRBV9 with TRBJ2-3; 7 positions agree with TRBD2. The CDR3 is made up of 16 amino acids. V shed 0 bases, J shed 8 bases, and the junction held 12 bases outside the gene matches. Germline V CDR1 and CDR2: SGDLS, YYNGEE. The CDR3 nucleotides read TGTGCCAGCAGCGTAGAGTCTAGCGGCTTGGGGGTTACGCAGTATTTT. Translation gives CASSVESSGLGVTQYF.

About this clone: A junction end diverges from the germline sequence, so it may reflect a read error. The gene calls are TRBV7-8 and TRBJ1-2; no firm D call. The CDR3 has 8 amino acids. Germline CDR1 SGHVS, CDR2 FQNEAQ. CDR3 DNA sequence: TGTGCCAGCAGCCCCCGCGCCTTC. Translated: CASSPRAF.

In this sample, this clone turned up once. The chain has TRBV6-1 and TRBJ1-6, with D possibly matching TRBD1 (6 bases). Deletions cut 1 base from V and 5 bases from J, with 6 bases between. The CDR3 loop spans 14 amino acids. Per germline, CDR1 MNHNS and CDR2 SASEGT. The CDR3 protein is CASSEGQDNSPLHF. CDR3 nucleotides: TGTGCCAGCAGTGAAGGACAGGATAATTCACCCCTCCACTTT.

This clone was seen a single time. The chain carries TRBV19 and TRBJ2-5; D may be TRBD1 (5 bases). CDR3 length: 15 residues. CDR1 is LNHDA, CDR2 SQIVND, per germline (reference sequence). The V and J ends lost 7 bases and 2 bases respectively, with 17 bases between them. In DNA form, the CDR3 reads TGTGCCAGTACCACCAGGGCTTACCCTCAAGAGACCCAGTACTTC. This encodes CASTTRAYPQETQYF.

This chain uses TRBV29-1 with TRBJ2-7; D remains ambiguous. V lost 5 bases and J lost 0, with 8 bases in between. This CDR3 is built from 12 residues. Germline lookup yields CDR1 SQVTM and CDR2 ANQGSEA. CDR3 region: CSVSTGSYEQYF. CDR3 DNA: TGCAGCGTTTCCACGGGCTCCTACGAGCAGTACTTC.

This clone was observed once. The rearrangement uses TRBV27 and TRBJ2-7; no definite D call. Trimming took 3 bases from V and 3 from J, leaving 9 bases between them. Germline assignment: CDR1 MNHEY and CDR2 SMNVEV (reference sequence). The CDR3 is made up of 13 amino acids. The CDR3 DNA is TGTGCCAGCAGTTTCAGGCCGAGCTACGAGCAGTACTTC. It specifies CASSFRPSYEQYF.

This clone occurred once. CDR3 coding DNA: TGTGCCAGTAGTAGGGGGGAGGGCCAAGAGACCCAGTACTTC. It is translated as CASSRGEGQETQYF. The chain carries TRBV19 and TRBJ2-5; TRBD2 matches at 7 bases. The germline CDR1 and CDR2 sequences are LNHDA and SQIVND (reference sequence). V gave up 4 bases and J gave up 1 base; unmatched junction bases: 3. This CDR3 is 14 amino acids long.

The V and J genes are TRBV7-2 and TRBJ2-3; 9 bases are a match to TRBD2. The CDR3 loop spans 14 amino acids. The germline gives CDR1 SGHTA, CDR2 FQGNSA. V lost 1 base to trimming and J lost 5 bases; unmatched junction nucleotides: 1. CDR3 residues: CASSLGSGGDTQYF. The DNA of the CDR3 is TGTGCCAGCAGCTTAGGTAGCGGGGGAGATACGCAGTATTTT.

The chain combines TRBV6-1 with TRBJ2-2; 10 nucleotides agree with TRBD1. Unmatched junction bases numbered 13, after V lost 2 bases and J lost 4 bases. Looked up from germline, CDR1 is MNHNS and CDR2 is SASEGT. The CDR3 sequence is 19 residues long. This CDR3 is CASSEIHGTGDVLTGELFF. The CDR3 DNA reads TGTGCCAGCAGTGAAATTCACGGGACAGGGGATGTTCTCACCGGGGAGCTGTTTTTT.

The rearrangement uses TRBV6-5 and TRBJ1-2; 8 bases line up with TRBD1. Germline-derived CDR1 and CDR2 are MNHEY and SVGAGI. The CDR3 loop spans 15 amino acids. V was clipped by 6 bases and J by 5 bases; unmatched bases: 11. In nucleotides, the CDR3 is TGTGCCAGCAGACCAGACAGGGGCGCCCCTTATGGCTACACCTTC. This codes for CASRPDRGAPYGYTF.

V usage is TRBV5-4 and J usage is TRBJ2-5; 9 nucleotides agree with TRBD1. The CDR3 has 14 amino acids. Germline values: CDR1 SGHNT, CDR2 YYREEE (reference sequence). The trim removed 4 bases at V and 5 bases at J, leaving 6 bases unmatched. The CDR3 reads CASSPGQGRETQYF. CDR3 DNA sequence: TGTGCCAGCAGCCCCGGACAGGGGAGGGAGACCCAGTACTTC.

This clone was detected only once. CDR3 protein: CASSLDRGYGYTF. The CDR3 nucleotides read TGTGCCAGCAGCCTGGACAGGGGGTATGGCTACACCTTC. J is TRBJ1-2 and V is TRBV3-1 (or the pseudogene TRBV3-2), with 10 bases that match TRBD1. Trimming at V came to 4 bases and at J to 5 bases, leaving 1 base not matched to a gene. Per germline, CDR1 LGHDT and CDR2 YNNKEL (reference sequence). The CDR3 extends over 13 amino acids.

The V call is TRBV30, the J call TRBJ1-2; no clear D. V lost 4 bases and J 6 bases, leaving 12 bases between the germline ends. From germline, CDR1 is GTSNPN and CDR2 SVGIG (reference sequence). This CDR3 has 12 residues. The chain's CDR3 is CAWTTSTHGYTF. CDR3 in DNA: TGTGCCTGGACCACCTCTACCCATGGCTACACCTTC.

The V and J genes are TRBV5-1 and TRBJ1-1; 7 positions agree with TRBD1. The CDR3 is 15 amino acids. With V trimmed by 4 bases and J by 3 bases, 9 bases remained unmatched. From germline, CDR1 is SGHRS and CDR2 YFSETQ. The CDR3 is CASSVKQGKDTEAFF. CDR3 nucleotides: TGCGCCAGCAGCGTTAAACAGGGGAAGGACACTGAAGCTTTCTTT.

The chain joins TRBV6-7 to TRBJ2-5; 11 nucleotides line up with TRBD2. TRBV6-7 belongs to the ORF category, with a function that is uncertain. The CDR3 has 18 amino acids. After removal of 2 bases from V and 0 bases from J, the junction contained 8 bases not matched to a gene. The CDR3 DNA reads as TGTGCCAGCAGTTACGAGAAGGCTAGCGGGGGGTACCAAGAGACCCAGTACTTC. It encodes CASSYEKASGGYQETQYF.

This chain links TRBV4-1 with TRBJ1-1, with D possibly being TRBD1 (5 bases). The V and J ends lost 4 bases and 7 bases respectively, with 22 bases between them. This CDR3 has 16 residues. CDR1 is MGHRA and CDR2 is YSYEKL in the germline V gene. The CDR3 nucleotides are TGCGCCAGCAGCCGGACATATGGCAGCCGCGATAATGAAGCTTTCTTT. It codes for CASSRTYGSRDNEAFF.

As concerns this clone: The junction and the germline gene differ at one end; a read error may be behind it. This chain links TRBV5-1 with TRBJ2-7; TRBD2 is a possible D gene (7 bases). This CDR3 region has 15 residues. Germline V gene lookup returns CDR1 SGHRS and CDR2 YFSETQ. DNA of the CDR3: TGCGCCAGCAGCTGGGAGAGGGGGGGCTCCCACGAGCAGTACTTC. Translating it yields CASSWERGGSHEQYF.

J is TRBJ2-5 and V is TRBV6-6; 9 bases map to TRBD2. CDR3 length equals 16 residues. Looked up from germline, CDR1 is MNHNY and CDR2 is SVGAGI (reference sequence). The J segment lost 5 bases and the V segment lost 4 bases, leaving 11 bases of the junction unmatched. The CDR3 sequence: CASSFIAGARGETQYF. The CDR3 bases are TGTGCCAGCAGTTTCATAGCGGGGGCCCGAGGGGAGACCCAGTACTTC.

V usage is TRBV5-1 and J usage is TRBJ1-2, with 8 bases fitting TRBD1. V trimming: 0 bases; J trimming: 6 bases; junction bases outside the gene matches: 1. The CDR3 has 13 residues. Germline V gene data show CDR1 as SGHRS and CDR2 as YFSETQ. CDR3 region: CASSLVTGDGYTF. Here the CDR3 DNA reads TGCGCCAGCAGCTTGGTGACAGGGGATGGCTACACCTTC.